The clone carrying this T cell receptor beta chain was seen many times. Antigen: not known. The CDR3 has 15 residues. V shed 5 bases, J shed 8 bases, and the junction held 8 bases outside the gene matches. The V gene's germline CDR1 is SSHAT and CDR2 FNYEAQ (reference sequence). Unique molecular identifiers were present on cDNA, and template switching added a universal primer site. Each CDR3 protein is one row after TCRdb ran MiXCR on the 5' RACE reads. The repertoire holds approximately 600,000 distinct CDR3 sequences, with about 7.6% as singletons. This entry comes from a study of identical twins. Study-wide results and caveats: The models gave estimates that fell short of the out-of-frame TCR alpha sharing seen in monozygotic twins. Abundant beta clonotypes from cord blood had fewer insertions, unlike memory repertoires, which showed none. Cross-sectional statistical analysis was relied on for the conclusions, without the same donors being followed.

These same data were also listed under a study on yellow fever vaccine responses in identical twins.

The source is a woman between 18 and 30 years old in good health. The sample was PBMCs. The chain recombines TRBV7-7 with TRBJ2-1, with 11 bases that match TRBD2. For the CDR3, the DNA is TGTGCCAGCAGCGACATAGCGGGGGGGCCGGATGAGCAGTTCTTC. Its translation: CASSDIAGGPDEQFF.